The sequence of this T cell receptor beta chain was determined in a study of blood T cell repertoires in COVID-19. Germline V CDR1 and CDR2: SGHKS, YYEKEE (reference sequence). The CDR3 runs to 17 residues. The junction had 6 bases not matched to a gene; V was cut back by 2 bases and J by 1 base. Assay: immunoSEQ multiplex PCR; the TCRdb copy retains only in-frame clones and omits some. The sample includes 250,000 to 350,000 clones, roughly nine tenths of them seen just once. The clonotype was recovered from a man between 18 and 35 years old with active or convalescent COVID-19. The sample comprised peripheral blood. The chain joins TRBV5-5 to TRBJ1-3, with TRBD1 matching 10 bases. The CDR3: CASSLGDRGISGNTIYF. The CDR3 DNA is TGTGCCAGCAGCTTAGGGGACAGGGGAATTTCTGGAAACACCATATATTTT. The whole variable domain, remainder taken from reference TRBV5-5 and TRBJ1-3, is DAGVTQSPTHLIKTRGQQVTLRCSPISGHKSVSWYQQVLGQGPQFIFQYYEKEERGRGNFPDRFSARQFPNYSSELNVNALLLGDSALYLCASSLGDRGISGNTIYFGEGSWLTVV.